This T cell receptor (beta chain) comes out of a study of blood T cells in healthy people across ages. Study-wide results and limits: What prevented conclusive comparison of naive and antigen-experienced cells was that PBMCs were unsorted. Fewer expanded clones and more diversity marked long-lived versus aged donors.

With 6 bases clipped from V and 2 bases from J, the junction kept 5 bases outside the gene matches. CDR1 and CDR2 (germline): LGHDT, YNNKEL (reference sequence). This CDR3 region has 14 residues. Extractions gave at least 5 micrograms of total RNA per sample. PCR was performed a second time for 7 to 11 cycles using a sample-barcoded 5' primer and a J-beta primer mix. All samples yielded 3 million or more CDR3-containing paired-end reads. TCRdb itself ran the 5' RACE reads through MiXCR, one entry per CDR3 protein. Here the sample spans about a million distinct CDR3 sequences, around 48% being singletons. Only a few counts were recorded for this clonotype. Its antigen is not known.

What was sequenced was blood. This clonotype was sampled from a man younger than 40 in good health. The chain links TRBV3-1 to TRBJ2-7; 9 nucleotides match TRBD2. CDR3 in DNA: TGTGCCAGCAGTGGAATAGCGGGGGCCTACGAGCAGTACTTC. Translated: CASSGIAGAYEQYF.